This T cell receptor beta chain was recorded in a study of OX40 agonist ivuxolimab in advanced cancers. Regarding the complete study: Ivuxolimab, which targeted the costimulatory receptor OX40 (CD134), was an agonistic, fully human IgG2 monoclonal antibody. Intravenous ivuxolimab was administered to patients every 2 weeks at six dose levels: 0.01, 0.1, 0.3, 1.5, 3 and 10 mg/kg. Among the 50 to 55 dose-escalation patients, about 19 had hepatocellular carcinoma, roughly 15 melanoma, 9 renal cell carcinoma and 9 head and neck cancer. In the dose-escalation cohort, 70% to 85% of patients were male, and the mean age was roughly 60 years, with a range of 23 to 79. Patients were allowed to have had prior anti-PD-1, anti-PD-L1 or anti-CTLA-4 therapy, and 40% of the dose-escalation patients had been treated with checkpoint inhibitors. Partial responses occurred in three dose-escalation patients, of whom one had hepatocellular carcinoma and two had cutaneous melanoma. The purpose of peripheral TCRbeta sequencing was to test whether ivuxolimab changed TCR sequence diversity and led to clonal T-cell expansion. The paper describes the monotherapy dose-escalation part (N of about 57 patients) of the phase I trial of ivuxolimab.

Patients with autoimmune disease history or receiving systemic immunosuppression were excluded from the trial. Peripheral blood for TCR sequencing was collected from all dose cohorts at baseline, on cycle 4 day 1, and on cycle 7 day 1. Samples came from an open-label, multicenter, first-in-human phase I dose-escalation trial of ivuxolimab. The trial enrolled adults with locally advanced or metastatic head and neck squamous cell, hepatocellular, melanoma or renal cell carcinoma. CD4+ and CD8+ T cells were sorted separately from peripheral blood before TCR sequencing. Turning to this clone: Its antigen target is currently unknown. Base-call qualities are not available, and no considerably larger clone is one nucleotide away.

Taken from the germline V gene, the CDR1 and CDR2 loops are MNHEY and SVGAGI. V is cut by 4 bases and J by 6 bases, and the space between the germline ends is 13 bases. Counted from cysteine to phenylalanine, this CDR3 has 14 amino acids. Solely the CDR3 DNA is kept, with 42 bases framed from the first base. Genomic DNA was extracted from sorted cells for sequencing of the TCRbeta CDR3 region. The immunoSEQ Assay was used for sequencing of TCRbeta CDR3 regions. The table comes from immuneACCESS by way of TCRdb, which keeps in-frame sequences with V and J called. Part of the clones is missing from these tables; in studies checked, under half for an unresolved V gene and the rest for unknown reasons. Within this sample are about 55,000 clones, with 86% of them counted one time only. The ten top clones hold about 13% of the sample. General conclusions and limits of the study: Partial responders in the 0.1-3.0 mg/kg groups had among the lowest normalized peripheral clonal expansion, especially among CD8+ T cells. At doses from 0.1 to 3.0 mg/kg, clonal expansion was seen in both CD4+ and CD8+ blood T cells between baseline and week 6. Low levels of normalized T-cell clonal expansion were also seen in some patients who did not respond. Which antigens the clonally expanded peripheral T cells were specific for was not determined. After ivuxolimab, expanded clones were on average more numerous among CD8+ T cells than among CD4+ T cells.

This chain is built from TRBV6-5 and TRBJ2-1; the D gene lacks a confident call. The sequence was collected from an adult with an advanced solid tumor such as melanoma, head and neck, liver or kidney cancer. Sequences were derived from CD4+ or CD8+ T cells sorted from blood, sampled in a trial of the OX40 agonist ivuxolimab. The sequenced DNA is TGTGCCAGCAGTTTCTCCGGGCGGCTCAATGAGCAGTTCTTC. This gives the protein CASSFSGRLNEQFF.